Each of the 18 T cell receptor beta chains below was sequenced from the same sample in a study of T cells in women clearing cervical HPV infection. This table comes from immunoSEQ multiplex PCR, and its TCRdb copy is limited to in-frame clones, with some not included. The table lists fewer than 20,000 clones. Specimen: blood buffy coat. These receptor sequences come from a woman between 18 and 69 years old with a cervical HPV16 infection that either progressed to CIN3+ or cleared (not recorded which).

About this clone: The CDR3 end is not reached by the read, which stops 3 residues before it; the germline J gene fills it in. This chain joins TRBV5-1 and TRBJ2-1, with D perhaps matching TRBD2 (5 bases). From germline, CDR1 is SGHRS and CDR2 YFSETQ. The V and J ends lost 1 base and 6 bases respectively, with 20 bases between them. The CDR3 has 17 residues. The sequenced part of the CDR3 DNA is TGCGCCAGCAGCTTGCTAGACTCCAATCCCCGGGGCAATGAG. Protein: CASSLLDSNPRGNE. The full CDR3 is CASSLLDSNPRGNEQFF.

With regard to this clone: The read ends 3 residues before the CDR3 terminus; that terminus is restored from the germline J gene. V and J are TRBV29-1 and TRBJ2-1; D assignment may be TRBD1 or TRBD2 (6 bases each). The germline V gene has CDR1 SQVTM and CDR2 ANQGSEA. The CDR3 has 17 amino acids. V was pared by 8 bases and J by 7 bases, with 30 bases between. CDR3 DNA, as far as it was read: TGCAGCACCTGGGACAACCCTCCGGGGAGGACCAAGAATGAG. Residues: CSTWDNPPGRTKNE. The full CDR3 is CSTWDNPPGRTKNEQFF.

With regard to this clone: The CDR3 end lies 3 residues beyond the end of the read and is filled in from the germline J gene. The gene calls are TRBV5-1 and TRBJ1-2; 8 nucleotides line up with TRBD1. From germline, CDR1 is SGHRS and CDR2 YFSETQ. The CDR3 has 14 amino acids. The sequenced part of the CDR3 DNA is TGCGCCAGCAGCTGGGCCCAGGGGGCGGAGGGC. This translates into CASSWAQGAEG. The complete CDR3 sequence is CASSWAQGAEGYTF.

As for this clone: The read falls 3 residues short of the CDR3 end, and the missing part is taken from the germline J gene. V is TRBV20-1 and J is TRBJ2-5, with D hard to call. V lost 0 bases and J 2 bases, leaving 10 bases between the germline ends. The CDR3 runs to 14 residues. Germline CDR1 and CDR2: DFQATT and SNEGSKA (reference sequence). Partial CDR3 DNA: TGCAGTGCTAGAGATGTGTCCCTGCAAGAGACC. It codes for CSARDVSLQET. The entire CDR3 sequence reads CSARDVSLQETQYF.

CDR3 amino acids: CSADRQGAIHEQYF. The CDR3 bases that were read are TGCAGTGCAGATCGACAGGGGGCGATCCACGAG. The genes are TRBV20-1 and TRBJ2-7, with 10 bases lining up with TRBD1. With the read ending 3 residues before the CDR3 end, the germline J gene is used to fill in that end. This CDR3 spans 14 amino acids. Per the germline V gene, CDR1 is DFQATT and CDR2 is SNEGSKA (reference sequence). Losses at the gene ends were 6 bases for V and 5 bases for J; bases not matched to a gene: 10.

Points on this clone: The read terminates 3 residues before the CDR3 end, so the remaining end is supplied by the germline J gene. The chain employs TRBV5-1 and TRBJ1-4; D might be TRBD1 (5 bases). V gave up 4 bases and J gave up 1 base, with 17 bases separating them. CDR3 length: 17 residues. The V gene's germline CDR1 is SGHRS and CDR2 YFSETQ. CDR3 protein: CASSPRPQGGTNEKLFF. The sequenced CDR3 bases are TGCGCCAGCAGCCCCCGGCCTCAGGGCGGAACTAATGAAAAA. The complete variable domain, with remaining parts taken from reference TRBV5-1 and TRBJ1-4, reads KAGVTQTPRYLIKTRGQQVTLSCSPISGHRSVSWYQQTPGQGLQFLFEYFSETQRNKGNFPGRFSGRQFSNSRSEMNVSTLELGDSALYLCASSPRPQGGTNEKLFFGSGTQLSVL.

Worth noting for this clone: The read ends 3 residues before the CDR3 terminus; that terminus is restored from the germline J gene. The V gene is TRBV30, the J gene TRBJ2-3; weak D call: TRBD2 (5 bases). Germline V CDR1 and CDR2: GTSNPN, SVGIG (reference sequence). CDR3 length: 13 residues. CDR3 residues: CAWSPLGDQPQYF. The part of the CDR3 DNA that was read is TGTGCCTGGAGCCCCCTCGGGGATCAGCCG.

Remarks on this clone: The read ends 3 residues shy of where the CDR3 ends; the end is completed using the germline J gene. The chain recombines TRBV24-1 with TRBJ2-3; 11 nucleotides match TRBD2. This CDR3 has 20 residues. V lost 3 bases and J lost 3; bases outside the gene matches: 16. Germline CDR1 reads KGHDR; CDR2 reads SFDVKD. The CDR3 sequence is CATSDQQSVTSGKPTDTQYF. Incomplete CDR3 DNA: TGTGCCACCAGTGATCAACAATCGGTGACTAGCGGGAAACCTACAGATACG.

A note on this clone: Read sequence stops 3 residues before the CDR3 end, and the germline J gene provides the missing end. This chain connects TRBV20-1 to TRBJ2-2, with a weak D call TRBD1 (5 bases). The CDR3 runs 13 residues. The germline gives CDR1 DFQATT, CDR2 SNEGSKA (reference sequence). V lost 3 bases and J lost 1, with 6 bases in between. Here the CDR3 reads CSARQGNTGELFF. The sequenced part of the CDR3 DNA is TGCAGTGCTAGGCAGGGGAACACCGGGGAG.

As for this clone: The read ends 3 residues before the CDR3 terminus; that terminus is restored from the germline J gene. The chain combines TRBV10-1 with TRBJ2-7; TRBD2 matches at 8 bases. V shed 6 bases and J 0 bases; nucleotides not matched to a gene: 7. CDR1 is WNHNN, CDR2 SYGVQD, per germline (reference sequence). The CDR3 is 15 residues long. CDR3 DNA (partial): TGCGCCAGCAGGCCCAAGCGGGGGCCCTCCTACGAG. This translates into CASRPKRGPSYE. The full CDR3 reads CASRPKRGPSYEQYF.

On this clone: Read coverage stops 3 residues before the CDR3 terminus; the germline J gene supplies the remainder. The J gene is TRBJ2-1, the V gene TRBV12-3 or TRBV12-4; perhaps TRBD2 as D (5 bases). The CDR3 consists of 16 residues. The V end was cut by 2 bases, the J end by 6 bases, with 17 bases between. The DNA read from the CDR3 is TGTGCCAGCAGTTTAACTGGGTCCAGTCGGGGCAATGAG. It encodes CASSLTGSSRGNE. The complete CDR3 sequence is CASSLTGSSRGNEQFF.

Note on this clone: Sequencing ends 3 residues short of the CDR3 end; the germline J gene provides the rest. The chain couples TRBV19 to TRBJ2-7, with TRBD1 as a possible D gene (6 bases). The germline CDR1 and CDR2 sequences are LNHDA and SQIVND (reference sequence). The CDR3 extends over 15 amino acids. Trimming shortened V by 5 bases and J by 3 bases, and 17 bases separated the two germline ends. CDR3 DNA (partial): TGTGCCAGTAGTCTAATCGGGACACAGTTCTACGAG. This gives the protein CASSLIGTQFYE. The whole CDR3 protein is CASSLIGTQFYEQYF.

The chain's CDR3 is CASSLTGRGRGTEAFF. The DNA read from the CDR3 is TGTGCCAGCAGTCTAACCGGCAGGGGGCGAGGAACTGAA. The chain is built from TRBV2 and TRBJ1-1; 8 nucleotides agree with TRBD1. The sequence runs out 3 residues before the end of the CDR3; the remainder is reconstructed from the germline J gene. In germline, CDR1 is SNHLY, CDR2 FYNNEI. J lost 5 bases, V lost 5 bases, and 13 bases had no gene match. This CDR3 is 16 amino acids long.

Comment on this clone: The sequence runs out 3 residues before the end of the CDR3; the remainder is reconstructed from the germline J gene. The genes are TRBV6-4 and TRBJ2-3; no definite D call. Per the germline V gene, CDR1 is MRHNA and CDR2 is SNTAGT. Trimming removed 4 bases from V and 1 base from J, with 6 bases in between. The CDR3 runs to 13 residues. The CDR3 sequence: CASSVTGTDTQYF. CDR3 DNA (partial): TGTGCCAGCAGTGTCACGGGCACAGATACG.

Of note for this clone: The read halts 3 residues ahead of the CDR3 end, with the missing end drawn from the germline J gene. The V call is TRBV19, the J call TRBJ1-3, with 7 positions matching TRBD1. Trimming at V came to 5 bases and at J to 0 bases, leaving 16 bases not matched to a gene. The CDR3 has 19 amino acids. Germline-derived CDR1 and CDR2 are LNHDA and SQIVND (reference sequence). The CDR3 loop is CASSPGQAAPPSSGNTIYF. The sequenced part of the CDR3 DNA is TGTGCCAGTAGTCCAGGACAGGCCGCGCCACCGAGCTCTGGAAACACC.

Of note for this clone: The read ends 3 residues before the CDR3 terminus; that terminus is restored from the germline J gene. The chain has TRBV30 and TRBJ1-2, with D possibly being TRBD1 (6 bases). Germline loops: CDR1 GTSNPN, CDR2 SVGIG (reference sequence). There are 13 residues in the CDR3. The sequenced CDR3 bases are TGTGCCTGGAGTACACAGGGTGGGAATGAC. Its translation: CAWSTQGGND. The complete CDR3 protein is CAWSTQGGNDYTF.

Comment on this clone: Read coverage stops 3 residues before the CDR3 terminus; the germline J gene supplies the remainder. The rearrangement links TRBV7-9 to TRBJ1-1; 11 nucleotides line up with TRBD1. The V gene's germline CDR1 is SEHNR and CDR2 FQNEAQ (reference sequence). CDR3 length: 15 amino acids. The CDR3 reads CASSTGQGETDTAFF. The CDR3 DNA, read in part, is TGTGCCAGCAGCACGGGACAGGGGGAAACAGATACG.

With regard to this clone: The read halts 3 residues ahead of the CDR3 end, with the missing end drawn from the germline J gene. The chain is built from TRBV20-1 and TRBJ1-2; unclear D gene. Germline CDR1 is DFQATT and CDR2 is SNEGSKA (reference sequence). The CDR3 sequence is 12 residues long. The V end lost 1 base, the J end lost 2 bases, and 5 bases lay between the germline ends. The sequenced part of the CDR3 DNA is TGCAGTGCTAGAGTCTTAAACTATGGC. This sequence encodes CSARVLNYG. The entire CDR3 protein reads CSARVLNYGYTF.